The entry below describes one T cell receptor delta chain. What it binds is not known. This sample is part of a study of delta chains in infants with herpesvirus infections. TCR cDNA was made from PBMC RNA with gamma- and delta-chain-specific primers. TCRdb processed the RT-PCR reads again with the CATT caller. In the table there are some 3,400 delta-chain clones, approximately 29% of which are singletons. CDR3 size: 14 residues. Germline V gene data show CDR1 as TSWWSYY and CDR2 as QGS. The germline V and J ends were trimmed by 4 bases and 0 bases, with 9 bases remaining between them. Notes on the study in general: 4 of 18 CMV-infected infants carried the public Vdelta1 clonotype, including one congenital. Public-clonotype frequency seemingly fell with older age at infection.

This sequence was found in a human donor who was a Ugandan infant, either HIV-exposed or HIV-unexposed (not recorded which). The gene calls are TRDV1 and TRDJ1, with D unresolved. The sample in question was peripheral blood, obtained at time point 3 of longitudinal follow-up. The CDR3 bases are TGTGCTCTTGGGGGGCCCGGTTACACCGATAAACTCATCTTT. The encoded protein is CALGGPGYTDKLIF.